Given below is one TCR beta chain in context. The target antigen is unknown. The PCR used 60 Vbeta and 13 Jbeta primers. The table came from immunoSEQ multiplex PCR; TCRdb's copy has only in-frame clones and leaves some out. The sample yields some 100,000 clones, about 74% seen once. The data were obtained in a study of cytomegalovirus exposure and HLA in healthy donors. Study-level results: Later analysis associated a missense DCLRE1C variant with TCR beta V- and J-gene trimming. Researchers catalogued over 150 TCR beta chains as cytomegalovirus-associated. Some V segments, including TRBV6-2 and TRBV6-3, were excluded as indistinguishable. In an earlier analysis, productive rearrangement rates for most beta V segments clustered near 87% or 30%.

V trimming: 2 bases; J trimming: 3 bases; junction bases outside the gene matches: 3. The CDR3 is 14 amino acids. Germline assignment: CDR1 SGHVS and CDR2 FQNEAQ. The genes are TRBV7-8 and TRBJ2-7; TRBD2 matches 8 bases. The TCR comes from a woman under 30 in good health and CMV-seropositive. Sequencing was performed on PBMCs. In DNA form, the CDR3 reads TGTGCCAGCAGCTTACGTCTAGCGGGCTACGAGCAGTACTTC. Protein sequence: CASSLRLAGYEQYF.